This TCR beta chain was observed in a study of sequential checkpoint blockade in melanoma. Using immunoSEQ multiplex PCR, the repertoire was profiled, and TCRdb retains in-frame clones only, with some absent. The sample records about 2,200 clones, under 75% being singletons. The CDR3 has 12 amino acids. V gave up 4 bases and J gave up 0 bases, with 6 bases separating them. Germline CDR1 GTSNPN, CDR2 SVGIG (reference sequence). As to treatment: randomized to nivolumab then ipilimumab (arm A) or the reverse (arm B). No patient had prior DNA-damaging chemotherapy. Sorted cells were live CD3+CD8+, lacking CD19 and CD56, from PBMCs.

The TCR sequence derives from a human patient with melanoma. Some clones in this sample may be carry-over from other donors' samples. The sample here was CD8+ T cells sorted from blood (inferred from file names), taken from a patient given nivolumab and ipilimumab in sequence. The chain is built from TRBV30 and TRBJ1-1; no reliable D call. Here the CDR3 reads CAWKSMNTEAFF. CDR3 nucleotide sequence: TGTGCCTGGAAATCCATGAACACTGAAGCTTTCTTT.